This entry lists 27 T cell receptor beta chains sequenced from one sample in a study of CD8+CD57+ T cells in acquired aplastic anemia. Genomic DNA templated the TCR beta VDJ and CDR3 profiling. In TCRdb, the reads were re-called with MiXCR into one record per CDR3 protein. The repertoire consists of roughly 130,000 distinct CDR3 sequences, with over 45% occurring once and the leading ten covering about 2.7%. Sequencing was carried out using sorted CD4+, CD8+, or CD8+CD57+ T cells (not recorded which) from PBMCs. The receptors come from a human donor in good health, serving as a control.

Notes on this clonotype: Its ends do not fully match the called genes, so a read error is possible. In nucleotides, the CDR3 is TGTGCCACCAGCAGAGAAAGGGCTCGGAATTCGCCCCTCCACTTT. The encoded protein is CATSRERARNSPLHF. The rearrangement links TRBV15 to TRBJ1-6; D gene uncertain. The CDR3 is 15 residues long. The germline V gene has CDR1 LNHNV and CDR2 YYDKDF (reference sequence).

This clonotype was counted between two and nine times. A single base separates this from a much larger clone, so it may be a read error. The chain links TRBV11-1 to TRBJ1-3, with D possibly TRBD1 on 6 matching bases. Trimming removed 1 base from V and 4 bases from J, with 14 bases in between. The germline CDR1 and CDR2 sequences are SGHAT and FQDESV (reference sequence). The CDR3 loop spans 16 amino acids. The DNA of the CDR3 is TGTGCCAGCAGCTTAGTGTCCCGGGGGCGGGGAAACACCATATATTTT. Residues: CASSLVSRGRGNTIYF.

This clonotype was recorded at least ten times. The chain carries TRBV14 and TRBJ1-1; D unclear. Germline CDR1 and CDR2: SGHDN and FVKESK. V lost 0 bases to trimming and J lost 7 bases, with 12 bases between them. This CDR3 spans 14 amino acids. The CDR3, as DNA: TGTGCCAGCAGCCAAGAAGGTTGGGCCTATGAAGCTTTCTTT. Amino acids: CASSQEGWAYEAFF.

Many counts were recorded for this clonotype. The rearrangement links TRBV14 to TRBJ1-2; tentative D call: TRBD1 (5 bases). V lost 1 base and J lost 4, with 13 bases in between. Germline CDR1 SGHDN, CDR2 FVKESK. This CDR3 region has 15 residues. CDR3 amino acids: CASSQAQGAVYGYTF. Written as DNA, the CDR3 is TGTGCCAGCAGCCAAGCACAAGGGGCAGTCTATGGCTACACCTTC.

This sequence joins TRBV2 and TRBJ2-7, with D perhaps TRBD2 (6 bases). Trimming left V 6 bases short and J 6 bases short, with 9 bases between. Germline CDR1 reads SNHLY; CDR2 reads FYNNEI. The CDR3 runs 11 residues. The chain's CDR3 is CASRGGTEQYF. CDR3 DNA sequence: TGTGCCAGCAGGGGGGGTACCGAGCAGTACTTC.

This clonotype has ten or more counts. The genes are TRBV5-1 and TRBJ2-1; possibly TRBD1 for D (5 bases). The CDR3 totals 14 residues. The V end lost 0 bases, the J end lost 5 bases, and 9 bases lay between the germline ends. Per germline, CDR1 SGHRS and CDR2 YFSETQ. CDR3 loop: CASSLEGIHNEQFF. CDR3 bases: TGCGCCAGCAGCTTGGAGGGGATACACAATGAGCAGTTCTTC.

This clonotype was seen a few times. At one of its ends the junction is not consistent with the germline gene, which may arise from a read error. The rearrangement joins TRBV29-1 to TRBJ2-3; tentatively, D is TRBD2 (5 bases). Germline CDR1 reads SQVTM; CDR2 reads ANQGSEA. This CDR3 is 13 amino acids long. The CDR3 bases are TGCGGCGTTGAAGGGAGATACACCGATACGCAGTATTTT. It specifies CGVEGRYTDTQYF.

This clonotype was observed at least ten times. V usage is TRBV10-3 and J usage is TRBJ2-7; either TRBD1 or TRBD2 may supply D (5 bases each). The CDR3 extends over 15 amino acids. CDR1 is ENHRY, CDR2 SYGVKD, per germline. Trimming removed 2 bases at V and 3 bases at J, with 14 bases between. The CDR3: CAISEPEDTNYEQYF. For the CDR3, the DNA is TGTGCCATCAGTGAGCCGGAGGACACAAACTACGAGCAGTACTTC.

In this sample, this clonotype turned up many times. V and J are TRBV4-2 and TRBJ2-5; D might be TRBD1 or TRBD2, each matching 5 bases. The CDR3 runs to 15 residues. Germline CDR1 reads LGHNA; CDR2 reads YNFKEQ. Trimming cost V 6 bases and J 4 bases, with 18 bases left between them. The CDR3, as DNA: TGTGCCAGCAGTTCCGGGACCACAGATGGAGAGACCCAGTACTTC. This encodes CASSSGTTDGETQYF.

The chain links TRBV15 to TRBJ1-6; the D is unclear. The germline V gene encodes CDR1 LNHNV and CDR2 YYDKDF (reference sequence). With 1 base removed from V and 8 bases from J, the gap between germline ends came to 6 bases. The CDR3 sequence is 13 residues long. CDR3 amino acids: CATSRAADSPLHF. The CDR3 DNA reads TGTGCCACCAGCAGAGCGGCTGATTCACCCCTCCACTTT. The variable domain in full, completed from reference TRBV15 and TRBJ1-6, reads DAMVIQNPRYQVTQFGKPVTLSCSQTLNHNVMYWYQQKSSQAPKLLFHYYDKDFNNEADTPDNFQSRRPNTSFCFLDIRSPGLGDTAMYLCATSRAADSPLHFGNGTRLTVT.

This chain joins TRBV19 and TRBJ1-1, with D possibly TRBD1 on 6 matching bases. V lost 2 bases and J 3 bases, leaving 10 bases between the germline ends. CDR3 length equals 14 residues. The germline gives CDR1 LNHDA, CDR2 SQIVND (reference sequence). The CDR3, as DNA: TGTGCCAGTAGTATATGGGGGCTTGACACTGAAGCTTTCTTT. This encodes CASSIWGLDTEAFF.

With regard to this clonotype: Just one base apart from a much larger clone, this may be a read error. The rearrangement joins TRBV12-3 or TRBV12-4 to TRBJ2-1; D call uncertain. This CDR3 contains 11 residues. V lost 5 bases and J lost 6, with 5 bases in between. DNA of the CDR3: TGTGCCAGCAGTCCCCTCAATGAGCAGTTCTTC. Residues: CASSPLNEQFF.

This clonotype was found a few times. The V gene is TRBV19, the J gene TRBJ1-1; 8 nucleotides agree with TRBD1. Losses at the gene ends were 8 bases for V and 4 bases for J; bases not matched to a gene: 3. Germline CDR1 and CDR2: LNHDA and SQIVND (reference sequence). This CDR3 is built from 12 residues. The CDR3 reads CASATGATEAFF. CDR3 nucleotide sequence: TGTGCCAGTGCGACAGGGGCCACTGAAGCTTTCTTT.

This sequence joins TRBV10-3 and TRBJ1-6; a weak D match, TRBD1 (5 bases). CDR3 length: 14 amino acids. Trimming removed 3 bases from V and 9 bases from J, with 12 bases in between. Germline CDR1 ENHRY, CDR2 SYGVKD. CDR3 nucleotide sequence: TGTGCCATCAGTGATGGAGGGGTAGGTTCACCCCTCCACTTT. Translated: CAISDGGVGSPLHF.

This rearrangement joins TRBV25-1 to TRBJ2-5, with 10 bases fitting TRBD1. Germline V gives CDR1 MGHDK, CDR2 SYGVNS. The CDR3 runs to 17 residues. J lost 5 bases, V lost 6 bases, and 15 bases had no gene match. The CDR3 is CASRGDFRDRGRETQYF. In DNA, the CDR3 is TGTGCCAGCAGGGGTGATTTCCGGGACAGGGGTAGGGAGACCCAGTACTTC.

By sample fraction, this clonotype is medium-sized (0.01 to 0.1%). This chain connects TRBV29-1 to TRBJ2-1; D may match TRBD1 or TRBD2 (5 bases each). This CDR3 region has 14 residues. The germline CDR1 and CDR2 sequences are SQVTM and ANQGSEA. V was clipped by 4 bases and J by 1 base, with 11 bases between them. The CDR3 DNA reads as TGCAGCGTTGCCATTGGGGGATCCTACAATGAGCAGTTCTTC. As protein: CSVAIGGSYNEQFF.

The chain recombines TRBV7-9 with TRBJ2-7, with D uncertain. The CDR3 consists of 12 residues. Germline CDR1 and CDR2: SEHNR and FQNEAQ (reference sequence). V lost 5 bases and J lost 2, with 7 bases in between. The CDR3 DNA is TGTGCCAGCAGCCTTGTCGCCTACGAGCAGTACTTC. It encodes CASSLVAYEQYF. The variable domain in full, with the rest retrieved from reference TRBV7-9 and TRBJ2-7, is DTGVSQNPRHKITKRGQNVTFRCDPISEHNRLYWYRQTLGQGPEFLTYFQNEAQLEKSRLLSDRFSAERPKGSFSTLEIQRTEQGDSAMYLCASSLVAYEQYFGPGTRLTVT.

The J gene is TRBJ1-6, the V gene TRBV12-3 or TRBV12-4, with D possibly matching TRBD1 (5 bases). Trimming pared 1 base from V and 9 bases from J, leaving 10 bases between. The CDR3 sequence is 14 residues long. DNA for the CDR3: TGTGCCAGCAGTTTAGGGACATTAATTTCACCCCTCCACTTT. Encoded protein: CASSLGTLISPLHF.

As concerns this clonotype: An end of the junction does not agree with germline; a read error may underlie this. The chain couples TRBV5-4 to TRBJ2-3, with 9 bases that match TRBD2. Looked up from germline, CDR1 is SGHNT and CDR2 is YYREEE (reference sequence). The CDR3 runs to 16 residues. The CDR3 DNA reads TGTGCCAGCAGCTCCCCAGCGGGGGGCCTCACAGATACGCAGTATTTC. Translated, it gives CASSSPAGGLTDTQYF.

The chain couples TRBV10-3 to TRBJ1-5, with D maybe TRBD1 (5 bases). Germline CDR1 reads ENHRY; CDR2 reads SYGVKD. V was clipped by 10 bases and J by 0 bases, with 10 bases between them. CDR3 length: 13 amino acids. This CDR3 is CATRDFSNQPQHF. The CDR3 DNA sequence: TGTGCCACCAGGGACTTTAGCAATCAGCCCCAGCATTTT.

This clonotype was recorded a few times. The gene calls are TRBV9 and TRBJ2-6; D not resolved. Per germline, CDR1 SGDLS and CDR2 YYNGEE. This CDR3 region has 15 residues. Trimming cost V 4 bases and J 0 bases, with 8 bases left between them. The CDR3 is CASSPWSSGANVLTF. The CDR3 DNA follows: TGTGCCAGCAGCCCCTGGAGCTCTGGGGCCAACGTCCTGACTTTC.

In this sample, this clonotype turned up a few times. It may be a read error: a sequence one base away is much more abundant. Because it lacks the conserved phenylalanine or tryptophan at the end, this CDR3 is likely a read error. The chain combines TRBV5-1 with TRBJ2-3, with D maybe TRBD1 (6 bases). Germline assignment: CDR1 SGHRS and CDR2 YFSETQ. Between the trimmed V and J ends, which lost 5 bases and 2 bases, there was a span of 15 bases. The CDR3 spans 15 residues. CDR3 sequence (DNA): TGCGCCAGCAGTTATCAGGGGCGTCACACAGATACGCAGTATCTT. Protein sequence: CASSYQGRHTDTQYL.

This clonotype was counted a single time. The chain uses TRBV20-1 and TRBJ1-1, with 7 bases identical to TRBD1. V shed 0 bases, J shed 1 base, and the junction held 5 bases outside the gene matches. The CDR3 is 15 residues long. Germline V CDR1 and CDR2: DFQATT, SNEGSKA (reference sequence). The CDR3 DNA is TGCAGTGCTAGAGATCAGGGGACAGCGAACACTGAAGCTTTCTTT. It specifies CSARDQGTANTEAFF.

Details on this clonotype: Given a much more abundant clone one base away, this may be a read error. The conserved phenylalanine or tryptophan is not found at the CDR3 terminus, so this likely reflects a read error. The rearrangement joins TRBV5-1 to TRBJ1-3; 10 bases are a match to TRBD1. The germline V gene encodes CDR1 SGHRS and CDR2 YFSETQ. The CDR3 loop spans 16 amino acids. With V trimmed by 7 bases and J by 0 bases, 7 bases remained unmatched. CDR3 loop: CASSRTGGSSGNTIYL. The CDR3 bases are TGCGCCAGCTCGCGGACAGGGGGGAGCTCTGGAAACACCATATATCTT.

This clonotype was seen a few times. The chain employs TRBV29-1 and TRBJ2-1; D might be TRBD1 (6 bases). Germline V lookup: CDR1 SQVTM, CDR2 ANQGSEA. Deletions cut 0 bases from V and 4 bases from J, with 13 bases between. The CDR3 spans 15 residues. CDR3 sequence: CSVEDQGTNYNEQFF. In DNA, the CDR3 is TGCAGCGTTGAAGATCAGGGGACAAATTACAATGAGCAGTTCTTC.

This clonotype was detected ten times or more. The gene calls are TRBV27 and TRBJ2-3; TRBD1 matches at 8 bases. This CDR3 is 13 amino acids long. V was clipped by 4 bases and J by 6 bases; unmatched bases: 3. Germline loops: CDR1 MNHEY, CDR2 SMNVEV (reference sequence). DNA for the CDR3: TGTGCCAGCAGTTCACAGGGGGAGGATACGCAGTATTTT. This codes for CASSSQGEDTQYF.

This clonotype has a handful of counts. A much larger clone differs by one base, so this may be a read error. This chain connects TRBV5-1 to TRBJ2-7; 8 nucleotides agree with TRBD1. CDR3 length: 15 amino acids. In germline, CDR1 is SGHRS, CDR2 YFSETQ. The trim removed 0 bases at V and 4 bases at J, leaving 6 bases unmatched. The CDR3 loop reads CASSLGDRRGYEQYF. CDR3 DNA sequence: TGCGCCAGCAGCTTGGGGGACAGGAGGGGGTACGAGCAGTACTTC.